This T cell receptor beta chain appears in the sequencing data of a study of Ad26.COV2.S vaccination and SARS-CoV-2 variants. Study overall: This donor came from the COV1001 trial of Ad26.COV2.S. Once, or twice with 56 days between doses, Ad26.COV2.S was given intramuscularly. Points from the study as a whole: Vaccine recipients surpassed placebo recipients in spike-specific TCR breadth. TCR breadth and depth estimates may have understated total T cell responses.

This sample's treatment: some 20 received Ad26.COV2.S at low or high dose, single or two shots; roughly five received placebo; per-sample allocation not given. Day 63 after the first vaccine or placebo injection was the time point for sampling. V lost 3 bases and J 6 bases, leaving 17 bases between the germline ends. Per the germline V gene, CDR1 is SGDLS and CDR2 is YYNGEE. The CDR3 has 15 amino acids. Libraries were prepared by immunoSEQ multiplex PCR; TCRdb keeps only in-frame clonotypes and omits some of them. The sample has 350,000 to 450,000 clones; 80% to 90% are singletons. Concerning this clone: Antigen specificity is unknown.

The receptor was derived from a person aged 18 to 59 who received the Ad26.COV2.S COVID-19 vaccine or a placebo. Sequenced material: peripheral blood, taken in a trial of Ad26.COV2.S vaccine versus placebo. The chain combines TRBV9 with TRBJ2-3, with D perhaps being TRBD1 or TRBD2 (5 bases each). CDR3 nucleotides: TGTGCCAGCAGCGGGGACCGAACTTGGGCGGATACGCAGTATTTT. The encoded protein is CASSGDRTWADTQYF.